This entry concerns a single T cell receptor (beta chain). Its antigen is not identified. Previously, flow cytometry had revealed CD8+CD57+ cell expansion in the patients chosen for sequencing. Patients, without exception, had severe acquired aplastic anemia. Sampling of blood occurred while the patients had still received no therapy. V shed 2 bases and J shed 6 bases, with 12 bases lying between them. Germline V gene data show CDR1 as LNHNV and CDR2 as YYDKDF (reference sequence). This CDR3 region has 14 residues. Genomic DNA constituted the template upon which TCR beta VDJ and CDR3 profiling was performed. MiXCR, applied by TCRdb to the reads, yields one record per CDR3 protein. The sample gives about 41,000 distinct CDR3 sequences, 63% of which show up once; 45% to 65% is in the top ten. The sample is drawn from a study of CD8+CD57+ T cells in acquired aplastic anemia. Notes on the study in general: No significant patient-versus-control difference appeared in CD8+ Simpson's diversity. Under 35 was the count of CD8+ CDR3 sequences that patients shared with controls.

Sequencing input: sorted CD4+, CD8+, or CD8+CD57+ T cells (not recorded which) from PBMCs. The TCR originated in a human donor with aplastic anemia. This chain joins TRBV15 and TRBJ2-3; D is uncertain. The CDR3 protein is CATSRTRSPDTQYF. The CDR3 DNA reads TGTGCCACCAGCAGAACTCGGTCGCCCGATACGCAGTATTTT.